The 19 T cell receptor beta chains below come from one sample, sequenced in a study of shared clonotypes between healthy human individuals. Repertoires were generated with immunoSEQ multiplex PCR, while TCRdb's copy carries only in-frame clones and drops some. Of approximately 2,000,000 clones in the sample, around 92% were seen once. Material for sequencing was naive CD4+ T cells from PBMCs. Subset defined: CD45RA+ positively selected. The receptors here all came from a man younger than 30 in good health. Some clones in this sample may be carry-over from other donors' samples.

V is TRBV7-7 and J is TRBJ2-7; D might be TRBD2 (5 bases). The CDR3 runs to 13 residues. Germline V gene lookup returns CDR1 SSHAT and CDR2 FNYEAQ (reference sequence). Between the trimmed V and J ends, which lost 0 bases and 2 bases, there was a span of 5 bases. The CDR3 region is CASSLAGAYEQYF. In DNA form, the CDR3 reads TGTGCCAGCAGCTTAGCGGGAGCCTACGAGCAGTACTTC.

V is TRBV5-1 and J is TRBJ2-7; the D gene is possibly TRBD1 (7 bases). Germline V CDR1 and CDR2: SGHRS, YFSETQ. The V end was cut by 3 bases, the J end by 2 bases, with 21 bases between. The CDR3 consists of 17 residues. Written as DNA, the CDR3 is TGCGCCAGCAGCTCGGAGGGGGCGGGACCTACCGCCTACGAGCAGTACTTC. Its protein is CASSSEGAGPTAYEQYF.

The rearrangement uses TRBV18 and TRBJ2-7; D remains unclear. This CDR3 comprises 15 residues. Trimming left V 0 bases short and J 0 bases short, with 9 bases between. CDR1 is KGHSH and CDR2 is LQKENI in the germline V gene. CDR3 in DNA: TGTGCCAGCTCACCACCGAATCCGAGCTCCTACGAGCAGTACTTC. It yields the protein CASSPPNPSSYEQYF.

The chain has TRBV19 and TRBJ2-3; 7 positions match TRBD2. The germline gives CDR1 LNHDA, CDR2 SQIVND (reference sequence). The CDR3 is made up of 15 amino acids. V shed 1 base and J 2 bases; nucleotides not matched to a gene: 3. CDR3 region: CASSIGREPTDTQYF. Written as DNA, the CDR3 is TGTGCCAGTAGTATAGGGCGGGAGCCCACAGATACGCAGTATTTT.

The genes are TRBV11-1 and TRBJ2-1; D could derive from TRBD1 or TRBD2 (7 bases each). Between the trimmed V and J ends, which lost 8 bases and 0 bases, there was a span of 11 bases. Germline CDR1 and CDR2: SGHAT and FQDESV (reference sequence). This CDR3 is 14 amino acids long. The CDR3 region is CASQRDSSYNEQFF. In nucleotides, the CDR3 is TGTGCCAGCCAGCGGGACAGCTCCTACAATGAGCAGTTCTTC.

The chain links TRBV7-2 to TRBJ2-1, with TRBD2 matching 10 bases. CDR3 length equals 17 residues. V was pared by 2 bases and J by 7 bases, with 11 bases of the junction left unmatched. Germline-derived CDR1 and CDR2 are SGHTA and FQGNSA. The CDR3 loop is CASSLLSLAGVPNEQFF. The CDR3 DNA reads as TGTGCCAGCAGCTTATTGTCGCTAGCGGGAGTGCCAAATGAGCAGTTCTTC.

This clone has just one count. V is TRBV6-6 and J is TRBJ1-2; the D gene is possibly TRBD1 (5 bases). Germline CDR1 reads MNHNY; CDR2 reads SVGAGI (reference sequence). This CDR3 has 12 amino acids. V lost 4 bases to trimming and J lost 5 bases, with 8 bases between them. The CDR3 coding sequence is TGTGCCAGCAGTTCAGGGTTGTATGGCTACACCTTC. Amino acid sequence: CASSSGLYGYTF.

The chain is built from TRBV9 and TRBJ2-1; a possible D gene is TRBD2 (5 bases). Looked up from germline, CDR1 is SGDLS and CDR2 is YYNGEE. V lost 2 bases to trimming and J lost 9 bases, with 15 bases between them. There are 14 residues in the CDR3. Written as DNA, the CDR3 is TGTGCCAGCAGCGTCTTCGGGGAGTCGGCTGAGCAGTTCTTC. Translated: CASSVFGESAEQFF.

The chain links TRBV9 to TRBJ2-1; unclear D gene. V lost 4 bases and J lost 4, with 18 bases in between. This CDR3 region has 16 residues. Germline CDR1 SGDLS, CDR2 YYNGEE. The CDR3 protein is CASSSGGPFPYNEQFF. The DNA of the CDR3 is TGTGCCAGCAGCTCGGGCGGACCATTCCCTTACAATGAGCAGTTCTTC. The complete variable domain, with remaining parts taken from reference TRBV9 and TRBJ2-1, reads DSGVTQTPKHLITATGQRVTLRCSPRSGDLSVYWYQQSLDQGLQFLIQYYNGEERAKGNILERFSAQQFPDLHSELNLSSLELGDSALYFCASSSGGPFPYNEQFFGPGTRLTVL.

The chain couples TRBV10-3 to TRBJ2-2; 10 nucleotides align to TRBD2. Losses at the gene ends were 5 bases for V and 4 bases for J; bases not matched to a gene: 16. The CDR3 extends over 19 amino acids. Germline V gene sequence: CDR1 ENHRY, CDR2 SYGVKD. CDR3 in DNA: TGTGCCATCAGTCCCCAGGGGATGCTAGCGGGAGCAATCACCGGGGAGCTGTTTTTT. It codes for CAISPQGMLAGAITGELFF.

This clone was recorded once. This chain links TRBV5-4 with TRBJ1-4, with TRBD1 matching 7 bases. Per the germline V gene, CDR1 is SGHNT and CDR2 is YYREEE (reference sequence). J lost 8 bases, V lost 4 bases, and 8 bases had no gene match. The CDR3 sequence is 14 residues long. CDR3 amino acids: CASSEQEQGEKLFF. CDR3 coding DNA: TGTGCCAGCAGCGAGCAAGAACAGGGGGAAAAACTGTTTTTT.

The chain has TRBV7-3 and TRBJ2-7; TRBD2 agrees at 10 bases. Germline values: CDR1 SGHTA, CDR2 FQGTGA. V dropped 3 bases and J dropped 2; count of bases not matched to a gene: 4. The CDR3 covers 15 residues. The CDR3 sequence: CASSFLAGVPYEQYF. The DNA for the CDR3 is TGTGCCAGCAGCTTTCTAGCGGGAGTTCCCTACGAGCAGTACTTC.

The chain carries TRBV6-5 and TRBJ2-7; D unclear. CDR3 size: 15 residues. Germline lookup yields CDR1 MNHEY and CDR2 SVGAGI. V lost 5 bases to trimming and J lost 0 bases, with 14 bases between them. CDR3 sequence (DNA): TGTGCCAGCAGTCTCGACGGACCGACCTCCTACGAGCAGTACTTC. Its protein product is CASSLDGPTSYEQYF.

The DNA for the CDR3 is TGTGCCAGCAGCTTAGGCTCGGGAGTATATGCAGATACGCAGTATTTT. Amino acid sequence: CASSLGSGVYADTQYF. V usage is TRBV7-3 and J usage is TRBJ2-3, with a possible D match to TRBD2 (6 bases). The germline gives CDR1 SGHTA, CDR2 FQGTGA. This CDR3 contains 16 residues. The V end lost 2 bases, the J end lost 4 bases, and 16 bases lay between the germline ends.

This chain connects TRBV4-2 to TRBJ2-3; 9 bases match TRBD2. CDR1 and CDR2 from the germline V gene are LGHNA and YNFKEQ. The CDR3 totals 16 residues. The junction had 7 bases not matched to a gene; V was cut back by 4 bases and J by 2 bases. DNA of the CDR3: TGTGCCAGCAGCCCCCTGGAGCGGGGGGACACAGATACGCAGTATTTT. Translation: CASSPLERGDTDTQYF.

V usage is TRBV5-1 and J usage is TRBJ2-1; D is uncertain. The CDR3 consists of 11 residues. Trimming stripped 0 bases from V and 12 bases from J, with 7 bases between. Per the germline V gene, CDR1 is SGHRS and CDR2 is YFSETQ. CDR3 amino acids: CASSLEGPQFF. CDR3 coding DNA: TGCGCCAGCAGCTTGGAAGGGCCGCAGTTCTTC.

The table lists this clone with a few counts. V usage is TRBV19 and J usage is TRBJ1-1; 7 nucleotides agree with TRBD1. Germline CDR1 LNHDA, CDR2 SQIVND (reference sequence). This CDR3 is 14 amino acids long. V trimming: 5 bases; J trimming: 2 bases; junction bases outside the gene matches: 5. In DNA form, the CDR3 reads TGTGCCAGTAGTCCTAACAGGGGTAACACTGAAGCTTTCTTT. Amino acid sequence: CASSPNRGNTEAFF.

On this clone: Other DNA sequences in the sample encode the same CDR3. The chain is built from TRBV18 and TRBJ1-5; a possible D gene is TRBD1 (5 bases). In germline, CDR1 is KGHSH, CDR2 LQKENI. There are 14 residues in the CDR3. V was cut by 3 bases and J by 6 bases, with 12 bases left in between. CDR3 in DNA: TGTGCCAGCTCACCCGGACAATCCAGTCAGCCCCAGCATTTT. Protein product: CASSPGQSSQPQHF.

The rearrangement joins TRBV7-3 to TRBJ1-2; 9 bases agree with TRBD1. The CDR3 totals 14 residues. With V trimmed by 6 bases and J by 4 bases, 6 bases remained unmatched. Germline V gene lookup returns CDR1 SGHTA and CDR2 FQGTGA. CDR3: CASSRTGEGYGYTF. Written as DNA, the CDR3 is TGTGCCAGCAGTCGGACAGGGGAAGGCTATGGCTACACCTTC.